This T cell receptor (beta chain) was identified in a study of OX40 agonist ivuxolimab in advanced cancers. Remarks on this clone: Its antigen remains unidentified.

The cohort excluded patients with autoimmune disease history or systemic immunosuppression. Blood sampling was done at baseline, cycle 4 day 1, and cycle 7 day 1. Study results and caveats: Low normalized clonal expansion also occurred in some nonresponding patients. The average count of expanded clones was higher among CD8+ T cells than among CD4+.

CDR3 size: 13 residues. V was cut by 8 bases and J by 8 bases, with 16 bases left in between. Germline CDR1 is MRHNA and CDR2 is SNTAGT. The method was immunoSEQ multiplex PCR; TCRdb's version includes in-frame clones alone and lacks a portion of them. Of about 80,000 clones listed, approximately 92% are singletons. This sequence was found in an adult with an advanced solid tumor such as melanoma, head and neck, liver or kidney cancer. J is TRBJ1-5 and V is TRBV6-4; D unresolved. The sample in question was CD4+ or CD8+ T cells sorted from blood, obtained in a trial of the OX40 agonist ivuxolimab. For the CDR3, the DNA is TGTGCCAGCTTTATGAGGAGAGATGAGCCCCAGCATTTT. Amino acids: CASFMRRDEPQHF.